The clone carrying this T cell receptor beta chain was recorded a few times. It was with 60 Vbeta and 13 Jbeta primers that the PCR ran. The table came from immunoSEQ multiplex PCR; TCRdb's copy has only in-frame clones and leaves some out. Altogether over 100,000 clones are present, around 60% being singletons, with the ten largest covering more than 8%. These data belong to a study of cytomegalovirus exposure and HLA in healthy donors. There are 15 residues in the CDR3. V lost 5 bases and J lost 2; bases outside the gene matches: 6. Germline V gene lookup returns CDR1 MDHEN and CDR2 SYDVKM. V is TRBV28 and J is TRBJ2-1, with 7 bases identical to TRBD2. The source of this sequence is a man aged 40-50 years in good health and CMV-seropositive. The sequenced sample consisted of PBMCs. The CDR3 region is CASSVEAGTYNEQFF. The CDR3 nucleotides read TGTGCCAGCAGTGTCGAAGCGGGAACCTACAATGAGCAGTTCTTC.